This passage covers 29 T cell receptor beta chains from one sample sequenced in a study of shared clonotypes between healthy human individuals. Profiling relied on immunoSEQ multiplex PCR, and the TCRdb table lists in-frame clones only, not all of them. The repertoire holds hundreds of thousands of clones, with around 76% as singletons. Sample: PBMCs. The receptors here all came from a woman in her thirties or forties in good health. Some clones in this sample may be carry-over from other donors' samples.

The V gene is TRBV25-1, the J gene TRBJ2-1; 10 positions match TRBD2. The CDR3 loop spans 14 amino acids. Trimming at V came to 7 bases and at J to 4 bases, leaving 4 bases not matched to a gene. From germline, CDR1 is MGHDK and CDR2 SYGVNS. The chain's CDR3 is CASTRTSGYNEQFF. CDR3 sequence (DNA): TGTGCCAGCACCCGGACTAGCGGATACAATGAGCAGTTCTTC. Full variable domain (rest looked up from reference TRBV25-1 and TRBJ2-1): EADIYQTPRYLVIGTGKKITLECSQTMGHDKMYWYQQDPGMELHLIHYSYGVNSTEKGDLSSESTVSRIRTEHFPLTLESARPSHTSQYLCASTRTSGYNEQFFGPGTRLTVL.

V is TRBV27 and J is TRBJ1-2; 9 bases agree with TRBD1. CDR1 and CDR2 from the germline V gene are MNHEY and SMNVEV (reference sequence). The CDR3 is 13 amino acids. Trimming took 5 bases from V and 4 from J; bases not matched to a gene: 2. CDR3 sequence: CASSVGQGYGYTF. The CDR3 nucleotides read TGTGCCAGCAGTGTGGGACAGGGCTATGGCTACACCTTC.

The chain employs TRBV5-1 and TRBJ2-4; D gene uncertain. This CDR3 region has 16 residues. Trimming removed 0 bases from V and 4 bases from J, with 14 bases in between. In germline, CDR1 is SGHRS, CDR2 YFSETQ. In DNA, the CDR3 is TGCGCCAGCAGCTTGGTCCCGGAAGGGTGGAAAAACATTCAGTACTTC. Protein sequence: CASSLVPEGWKNIQYF.

CDR3 nucleotide sequence: TGCGCCAGCAGCTTCAGTGACAGCTCCTACGAGCAGTACTTC. It is translated as CASSFSDSSYEQYF. The chain couples TRBV5-1 to TRBJ2-7, with D tentatively TRBD1 (5 bases). Trimming cost V 2 bases and J 0 bases, with 9 bases left between them. The CDR3 consists of 14 residues. Germline values: CDR1 SGHRS, CDR2 YFSETQ.

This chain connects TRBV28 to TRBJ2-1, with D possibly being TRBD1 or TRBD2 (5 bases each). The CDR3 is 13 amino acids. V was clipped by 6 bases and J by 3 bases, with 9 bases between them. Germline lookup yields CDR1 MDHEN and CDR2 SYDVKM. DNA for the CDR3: TGTGCCAGCAGGAGGGGAAACTACAATGAGCAGTTCTTC. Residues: CASRRGNYNEQFF.

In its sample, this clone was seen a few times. CDR3 in amino acids: CASMGQGNQPQHF. In DNA form, the CDR3 reads TGTGCCAGCATGGGACAGGGCAATCAGCCCCAGCATTTT. The rearrangement uses TRBV2 and TRBJ1-5, with 8 bases lining up with TRBD1. V lost 7 bases and J lost 2; bases outside the gene matches: 1. In germline, CDR1 is SNHLY, CDR2 FYNNEI. The CDR3 spans 13 residues.

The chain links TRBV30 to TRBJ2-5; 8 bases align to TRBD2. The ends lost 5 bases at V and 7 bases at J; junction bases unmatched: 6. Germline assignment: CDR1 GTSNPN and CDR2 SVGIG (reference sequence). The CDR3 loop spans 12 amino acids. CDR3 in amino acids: CAWGLAGGTQYF. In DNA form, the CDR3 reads TGTGCCTGGGGACTAGCTGGGGGGACCCAGTACTTC.

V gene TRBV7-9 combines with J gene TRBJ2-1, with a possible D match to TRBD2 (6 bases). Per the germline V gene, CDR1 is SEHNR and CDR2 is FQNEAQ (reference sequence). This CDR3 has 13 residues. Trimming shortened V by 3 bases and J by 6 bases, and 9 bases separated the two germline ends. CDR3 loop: CASSFTSFNEQFF. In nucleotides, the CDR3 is TGTGCCAGCAGCTTTACTAGCTTCAATGAGCAGTTCTTC.

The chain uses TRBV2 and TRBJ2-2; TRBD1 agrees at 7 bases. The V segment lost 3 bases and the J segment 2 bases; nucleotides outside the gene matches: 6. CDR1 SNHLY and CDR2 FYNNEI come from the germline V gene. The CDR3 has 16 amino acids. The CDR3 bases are TGTGCCAGCAGTGAGACAGGGACGGCAAACACCGGGGAGCTGTTTTTT. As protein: CASSETGTANTGELFF.

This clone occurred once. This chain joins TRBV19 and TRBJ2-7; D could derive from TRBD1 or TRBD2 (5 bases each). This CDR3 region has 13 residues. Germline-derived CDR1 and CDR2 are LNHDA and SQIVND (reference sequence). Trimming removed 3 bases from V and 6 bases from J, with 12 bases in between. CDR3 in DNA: TGTGCCAGTAGTATTCAGGGTCGGGGCGAGCAGTACTTC. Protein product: CASSIQGRGEQYF.

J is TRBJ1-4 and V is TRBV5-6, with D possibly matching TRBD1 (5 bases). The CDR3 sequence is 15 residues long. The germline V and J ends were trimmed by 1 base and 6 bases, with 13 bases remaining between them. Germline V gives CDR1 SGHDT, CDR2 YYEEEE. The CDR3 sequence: CASSLTSGGDEKLFF. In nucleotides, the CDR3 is TGTGCCAGCAGCTTGACATCTGGGGGAGATGAAAAACTGTTTTTT.

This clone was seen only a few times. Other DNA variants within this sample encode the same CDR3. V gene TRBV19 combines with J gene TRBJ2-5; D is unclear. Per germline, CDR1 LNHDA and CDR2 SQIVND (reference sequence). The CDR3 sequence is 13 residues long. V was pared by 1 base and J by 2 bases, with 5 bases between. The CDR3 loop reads CASSIAIQETQYF. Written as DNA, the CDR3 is TGTGCCAGTAGTATAGCCATTCAAGAGACCCAGTACTTC. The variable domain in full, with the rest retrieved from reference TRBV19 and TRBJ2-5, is DGGITQSPKYLFRKEGQNVTLSCEQNLNHDAMYWYRQDPGQGLRLIYYSQIVNDFQKGDIAEGYSVSREKKESFPLTVTSAQKNPTAFYLCASSIAIQETQYFGPGTRLLVL.

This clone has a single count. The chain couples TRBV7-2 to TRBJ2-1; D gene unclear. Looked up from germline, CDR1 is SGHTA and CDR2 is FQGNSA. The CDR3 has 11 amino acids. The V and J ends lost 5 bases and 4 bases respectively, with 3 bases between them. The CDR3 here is CASSGYNEQFF. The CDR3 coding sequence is TGTGCCAGCAGCGGTTACAATGAGCAGTTCTTC.

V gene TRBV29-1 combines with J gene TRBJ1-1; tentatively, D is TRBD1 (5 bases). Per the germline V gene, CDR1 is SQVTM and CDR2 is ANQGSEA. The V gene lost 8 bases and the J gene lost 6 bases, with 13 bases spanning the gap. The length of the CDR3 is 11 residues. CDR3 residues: CSLGREPEAFF. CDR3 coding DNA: TGCAGCCTGGGGCGGGAACCTGAAGCTTTCTTT.

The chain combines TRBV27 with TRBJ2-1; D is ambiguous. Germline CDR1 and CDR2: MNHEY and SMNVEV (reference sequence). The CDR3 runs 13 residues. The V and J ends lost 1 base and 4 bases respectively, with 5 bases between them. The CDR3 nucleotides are TGTGCCAGCAGTTTATTGCGGTACAATGAGCAGTTCTTC. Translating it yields CASSLLRYNEQFF.

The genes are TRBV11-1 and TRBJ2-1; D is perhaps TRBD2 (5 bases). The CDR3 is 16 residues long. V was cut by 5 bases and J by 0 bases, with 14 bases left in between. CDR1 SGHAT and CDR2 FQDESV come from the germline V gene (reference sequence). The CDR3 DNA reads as TGTGCCAGCAGCCCCCGTGGAGGACGCTCCTACAATGAGCAGTTCTTC. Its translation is CASSPRGGRSYNEQFF.

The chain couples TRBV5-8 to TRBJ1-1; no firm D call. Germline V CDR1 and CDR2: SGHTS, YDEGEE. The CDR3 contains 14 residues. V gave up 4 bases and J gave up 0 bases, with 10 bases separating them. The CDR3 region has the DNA TGTGCCAGCAGCCAGCGGGAGTTGAACACTGAAGCTTTCTTT. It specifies CASSQRELNTEAFF.

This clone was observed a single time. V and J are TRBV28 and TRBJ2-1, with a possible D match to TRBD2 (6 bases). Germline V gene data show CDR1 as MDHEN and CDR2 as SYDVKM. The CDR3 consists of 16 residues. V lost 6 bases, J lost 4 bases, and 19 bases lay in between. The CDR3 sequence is CASRTFGEETYNEQFF. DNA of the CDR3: TGTGCCAGCAGAACATTCGGGGAGGAGACTTACAATGAGCAGTTCTTC.

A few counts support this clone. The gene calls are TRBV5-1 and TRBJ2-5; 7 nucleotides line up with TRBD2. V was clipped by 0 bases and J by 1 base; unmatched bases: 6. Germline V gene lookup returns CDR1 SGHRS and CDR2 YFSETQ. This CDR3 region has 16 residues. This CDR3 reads CASSLEASGAQETQYF. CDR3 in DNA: TGCGCCAGCAGCTTGGAGGCTAGCGGAGCCCAAGAGACCCAGTACTTC.

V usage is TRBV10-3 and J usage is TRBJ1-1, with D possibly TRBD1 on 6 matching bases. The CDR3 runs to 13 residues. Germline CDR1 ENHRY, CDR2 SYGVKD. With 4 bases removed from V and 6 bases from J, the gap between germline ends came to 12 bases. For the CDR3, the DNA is TGTGCCATCAGTGGCAGGGACAACGCTGAAGCTTTCTTT. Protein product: CAISGRDNAEAFF.

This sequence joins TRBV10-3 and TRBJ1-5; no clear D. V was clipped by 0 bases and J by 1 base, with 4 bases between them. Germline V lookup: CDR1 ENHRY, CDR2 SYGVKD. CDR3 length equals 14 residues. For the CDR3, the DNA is TGTGCCATCAGTGAGTCCAGCAGCAATCAGCCCCAGCATTTT. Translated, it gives CAISESSSNQPQHF.

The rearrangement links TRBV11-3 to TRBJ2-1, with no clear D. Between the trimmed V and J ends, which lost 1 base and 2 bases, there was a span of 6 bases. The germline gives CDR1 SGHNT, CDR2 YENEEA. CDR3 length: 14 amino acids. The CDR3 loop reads CASSLGQPYNEQFF. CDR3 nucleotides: TGTGCCAGCAGCTTAGGCCAACCCTACAATGAGCAGTTCTTC.

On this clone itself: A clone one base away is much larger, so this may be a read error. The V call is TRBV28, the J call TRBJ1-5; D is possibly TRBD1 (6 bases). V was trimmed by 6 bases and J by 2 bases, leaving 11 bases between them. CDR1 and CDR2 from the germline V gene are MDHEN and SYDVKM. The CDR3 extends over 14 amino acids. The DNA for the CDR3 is TGTGCCAGCAGCCCAGGGGATGGCAATCAGCCCCAGCATTTT. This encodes CASSPGDGNQPQHF. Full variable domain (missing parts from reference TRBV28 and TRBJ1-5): DVKVTQSSRYLVKRTGEKVFLECVQDMDHENMFWYRQDPGLGLRLIYFSYDVKMKEKGDIPEGYSVSREKKERFSLILESASTNQTSMYLCASSPGDGNQPQHFGDGTRLSIL.

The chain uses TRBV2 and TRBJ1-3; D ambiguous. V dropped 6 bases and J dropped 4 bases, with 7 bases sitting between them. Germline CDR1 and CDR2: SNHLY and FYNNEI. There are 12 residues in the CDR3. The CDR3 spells CASRLAGNTIYF. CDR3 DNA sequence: TGTGCCAGCAGGCTAGCCGGAAACACCATATATTTT.

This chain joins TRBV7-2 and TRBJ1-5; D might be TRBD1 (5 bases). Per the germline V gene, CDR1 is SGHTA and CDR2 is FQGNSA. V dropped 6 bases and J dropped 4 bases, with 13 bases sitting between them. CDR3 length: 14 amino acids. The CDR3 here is CASSYGTENQPQHF. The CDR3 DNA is TGTGCCAGCAGTTACGGGACGGAGAATCAGCCCCAGCATTTT. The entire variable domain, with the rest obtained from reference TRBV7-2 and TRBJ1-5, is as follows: GAGVSQSPSNKVTEKGKDVELRCDPISGHTALYWYRQSLGQGLEFLIYFQGNSAPDKSGLPSDRFSAERTGGSVSTLTIQRTQQEDSAVYLCASSYGTENQPQHFGDGTRLSIL.

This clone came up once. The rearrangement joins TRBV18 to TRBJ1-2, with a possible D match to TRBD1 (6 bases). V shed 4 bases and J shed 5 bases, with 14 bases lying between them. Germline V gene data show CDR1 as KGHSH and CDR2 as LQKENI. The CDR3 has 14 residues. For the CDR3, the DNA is TGTGCCAGCTCACTCGCGGACAGTATTTATGGCTACACCTTC. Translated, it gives CASSLADSIYGYTF.

The CDR3 DNA reads TGTGCCAGCAGCCCCGGGACAGGGGTCGGGACAGATACGCAGTATTTT. Its translation: CASSPGTGVGTDTQYF. The chain has TRBV7-3 and TRBJ2-3; TRBD1 agrees at 10 bases. The CDR3 is 16 residues long. V was clipped by 5 bases and J by 3 bases; unmatched bases: 8. From germline, CDR1 is SGHTA and CDR2 FQGTGA.

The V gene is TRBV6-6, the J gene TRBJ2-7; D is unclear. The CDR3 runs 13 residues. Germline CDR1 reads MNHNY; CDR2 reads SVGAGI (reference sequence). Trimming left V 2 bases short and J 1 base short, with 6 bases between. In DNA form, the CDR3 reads TGTGCCAGCAGTTACACGCAGTCCTACGAGCAGTACTTC. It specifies CASSYTQSYEQYF.

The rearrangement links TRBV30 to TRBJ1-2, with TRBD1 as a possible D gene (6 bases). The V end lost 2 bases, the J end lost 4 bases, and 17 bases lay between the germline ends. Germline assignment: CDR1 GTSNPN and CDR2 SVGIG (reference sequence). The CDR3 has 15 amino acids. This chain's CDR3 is CAWSLRRTAPYGYTF. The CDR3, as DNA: TGTGCCTGGAGTTTGCGGCGGACAGCCCCCTATGGCTACACCTTC.